The rows below give T cell receptor beta chains drawn from one sample of a study of shared clonotypes between healthy human individuals. Assay used: immunoSEQ multiplex PCR; TCRdb lists only in-frame clones, some missing. The table lists some 530,000 clones, over 70% of them singletons. Sequenced input: PBMCs. The receptors were sampled from a woman aged 40 to 49 in good health. Some clones in this sample may be carry-over from other donors' samples. The CDR3 runs from the conserved cysteine through the conserved F or W. D genes are given only for firm matches. Only part of the rows carry a size: once, few, many, or a class if the clone is expanded.

size: .; J: TRBJ2-7; V: TRBV27; D: TRBD2; CDR3: CASSLSGLAAYEQYF; DNA: TGTGCCAGCAGTTTATCAGGACTAGCGGCGTACGAGCAGTACTTC
size: .; J: TRBJ1-2; V: TRBV2; D: TRBD1; CDR3: CASNPRTGGYGYTF; DNA: TGTGCCAGCAACCCCCGGACAGGGGGTTATGGCTACACCTTC
size: .; J: TRBJ1-3; V: TRBV27; D: .; CDR3: CASSLSGYSGNTIYF; DNA: TGTGCCAGCAGTTTATCGGGATACTCTGGAAACACCATATATTTT
size: once; J: TRBJ2-7; V: TRBV10-3; D: .; CDR3: CAITTGEAYEQYF; DNA: TGTGCCATCACAACAGGTGAAGCCTACGAGCAGTACTTC
size: many; J: TRBJ1-1; V: TRBV29-1; D: .; CDR3: CSAYFRGTEAFF; DNA: TGCAGCGCTTACTTCAGGGGTACTGAAGCTTTCTTT
size: .; J: TRBJ1-1; V: TRBV5-1; D: .; CDR3: CASSLAVQPGMNTEAFF; DNA: TGCGCCAGCAGCTTGGCCGTTCAACCGGGCATGAACACTGAAGCTTTCTTT
size: .; J: TRBJ2-5; V: TRBV7-2; D: TRBD2; CDR3: CASSSRIAGQETQYF; DNA: TGTGCCAGCAGCTCCCGAATAGCGGGACAAGAGACCCAGTACTTC
size: .; J: TRBJ1-2; V: TRBV18; D: .; CDR3: CASSPGQFPYGYTF; DNA: TGTGCCAGCTCACCAGGACAGTTCCCCTATGGCTACACCTTC
size: once; J: TRBJ1-1; V: TRBV15; D: .; CDR3: CATSRDGGRMNTEAFF; DNA: TGTGCCACCAGCAGAGATGGGGGGAGGATGAACACTGAAGCTTTCTTT
size: .; J: TRBJ1-1; V: TRBV10-1; D: .; CDR3: CASSESRANTEAFF; DNA: TGCGCCAGCAGTGAGTCGAGGGCGAACACTGAAGCTTTCTTT
size: .; J: TRBJ2-7; V: TRBV6-5; D: TRBD1; CDR3: CASSPTGVNEQYF; DNA: TGTGCCAGCAGCCCGACAGGGGTGAACGAGCAGTACTTC
size: .; J: TRBJ2-7; V: TRBV6-1; D: .; CDR3: CASSELTEQYF; DNA: TGTGCCAGCAGTGAACTTACTGAGCAGTACTTC
size: .; J: TRBJ2-7; V: TRBV6-4; D: TRBD2; CDR3: CARGLAGPYEQYF; DNA: TGTGCCAGGGGACTAGCGGGGCCCTACGAGCAGTACTTC
size: .; J: TRBJ2-1; V: TRBV27; D: TRBD2; CDR3: CASSHLTSGRYNEQFF; DNA: TGTGCCAGCAGTCACCTCACTAGCGGGAGATATAATGAGCAGTTCTTC
size: .; J: TRBJ1-1; V: TRBV7-9; D: .; CDR3: CASSTVANTEAFF; DNA: TGTGCCAGCAGCACAGTGGCGAACACTGAAGCTTTCTTT